These 26 T cell receptor beta chains were all obtained from the same sample, sequenced in a study of long-term antiretroviral therapy in people with HIV. Survey-level resolution applied to immunoSEQ assay v3.0. The method was immunoSEQ multiplex PCR; TCRdb's version includes in-frame clones alone and lacks a portion of them. Of approximately 14,000 clones listed, 80% are singletons. The sequences come from unsorted PBMCs, collected 3.2 years before starting antiretroviral therapy. The receptors come from a man between 40 and 49 years old with HIV.

The chain joins TRBV6-4 to TRBJ1-5; D might be TRBD1 (6 bases). Germline CDR1 reads MRHNA; CDR2 reads SNTAGT. V gave up 7 bases and J gave up 7 bases, with 17 bases separating them. The CDR3 runs to 14 residues. This chain's CDR3 is CASISDRSPQPQHF. The CDR3 DNA is TGTGCCAGCATTTCGGACAGATCTCCCCAGCCCCAGCATTTT.

This chain connects TRBV19 to TRBJ2-1; 7 positions match TRBD1. The CDR3 loop spans 18 amino acids. Looked up from germline, CDR1 is LNHDA and CDR2 is SQIVND (reference sequence). V was clipped by 2 bases and J by 2 bases; unmatched bases: 12. The CDR3 nucleotides read TGTGCCAGTAGTATAATCAGGGGGACATCTACTACCTACAATGAGCAGTTCTTC. Residues: CASSIIRGTSTTYNEQFF.

The count of this clone is one. The chain is built from TRBV6-1 and TRBJ2-6, with D hard to call. V lost 9 bases and J lost 1, with 10 bases in between. This CDR3 comprises 14 residues. Germline V gene sequence: CDR1 MNHNS, CDR2 SASEGT. Here the CDR3 DNA reads TGTGCCAGGCCATATGGGTCTGGGGCCAACGTCCTGACTTTC. Protein sequence: CARPYGSGANVLTF.

The gene calls are TRBV6-5 and TRBJ2-7; D may be TRBD2 (5 bases). Per the germline V gene, CDR1 is MNHEY and CDR2 is SVGAGI. Trimming pared 2 bases from V and 1 base from J, leaving 9 bases between. The length of the CDR3 is 14 residues. CDR3 sequence (DNA): TGTGCCAGCAGTTACGGGGAGAAGTCCTACGAGCAGTACTTC. Translated, it gives CASSYGEKSYEQYF.

This chain connects TRBV19 to TRBJ1-2, with no clear D. Trimming stripped 7 bases from V and 4 bases from J, with 10 bases between. Germline-derived CDR1 and CDR2 are LNHDA and SQIVND (reference sequence). The length of the CDR3 is 12 residues. This chain's CDR3 is CASTPGTYGYTF. In DNA form, the CDR3 reads TGTGCCAGTACTCCGGGAACCTATGGCTACACCTTC.

The V and J genes are TRBV12-2 and TRBJ1-1; TRBD1 is the table's D call, not checked against the DNA. TRBV12-2 has pseudogene status. The CDR3 is 14 residues long. CDR3 coding DNA: TGTGCAAGTCGCCCAGGGACAGGGAAGCAGATGGCTTTCTTT. Amino acids: CASRPGTGKQMAFF.

The chain couples TRBV6-1 to TRBJ2-3, with D unclear. V was cut by 2 bases and J by 4 bases, with 13 bases left in between. Germline V gives CDR1 MNHNS, CDR2 SASEGT. This CDR3 spans 15 amino acids. The CDR3 region is CASSERSNEADTQYF. CDR3 DNA: TGTGCCAGCAGTGAACGGTCTAACGAGGCAGATACGCAGTATTTT.

The V gene is TRBV9, the J gene TRBJ1-6, with D unclear. From germline, CDR1 is SGDLS and CDR2 YYNGEE. Deletions cut 0 bases from V and 7 bases from J, with 11 bases between. This CDR3 has 15 residues. The CDR3 DNA sequence: TGTGCCAGCAGCGTAGACGGCCCCCCGAATTCACCCCTCCACTTT. Its translation is CASSVDGPPNSPLHF.

The genes are TRBV27 and TRBJ1-1; D might be TRBD1 (6 bases). Germline loops: CDR1 MNHEY, CDR2 SMNVEV (reference sequence). CDR3 length: 13 residues. V lost 4 bases and J lost 3, with 9 bases in between. The CDR3 here is CASSSTGYTEAFF. Here the CDR3 DNA reads TGTGCCAGCAGTTCGACAGGCTACACTGAAGCTTTCTTT.

The rearrangement uses TRBV4-1 and TRBJ1-5; 7 nucleotides match TRBD1. The V segment lost 5 bases and the J segment 2 bases; nucleotides outside the gene matches: 3. Per germline, CDR1 MGHRA and CDR2 YSYEKL. This CDR3 spans 14 amino acids. In DNA form, the CDR3 reads TGCGCCAGCAGCTTAGACAGGGGCAATCAGCCCCAGCATTTT. It yields the protein CASSLDRGNQPQHF.

This chain joins TRBV5-1 and TRBJ2-7; D gene unclear. Looked up from germline, CDR1 is SGHRS and CDR2 is YFSETQ. The V gene lost 4 bases and the J gene lost 3 bases, with 8 bases spanning the gap. The CDR3 covers 12 residues. The CDR3: CASSPDLYEQYF. CDR3 DNA: TGCGCCAGCAGCCCGGACCTCTACGAGCAGTACTTC.

This chain joins TRBV21-1 and TRBJ1-5; TRBD1 reflects the table's D call only, with no check against the DNA. TRBV21-1 is an annotated pseudogene. This CDR3 spans 19 amino acids. In DNA form, the CDR3 reads TGTGCCAGCAGCAAAAGTGAAGGGAATAACAGGGATAGCAATCAGCCCCAGCATTTT. Amino acid sequence: CASSKSEGNNRDSNQPQHF.

J is TRBJ2-1 and V is TRBV7-9; TRBD1 matches at 9 bases. The CDR3 runs to 15 residues. The germline V gene encodes CDR1 SEHNR and CDR2 FQNEAQ (reference sequence). Trimming took 1 base from V and 7 from J; bases not matched to a gene: 5. In nucleotides, the CDR3 is TGTGCCAGCAGCTTAGGAGGGACAGGGCGGAATGAGCAGTTCTTC. It yields the protein CASSLGGTGRNEQFF.

The chain links TRBV6-6 to TRBJ1-2, with no clear D. The CDR3 totals 15 residues. Trimming left V 0 bases short and J 4 bases short, with 12 bases between. The germline gives CDR1 MNHNY, CDR2 SVGAGI (reference sequence). The CDR3 nucleotides are TGTGCCAGCAGTTACTCTGAGACCGTCCCCTATGGCTACACCTTC. Residues: CASSYSETVPYGYTF.

This clone has a single count. The J gene is TRBJ1-2, the V gene TRBV5-5; D unresolved. The V end was cut by 2 bases, the J end by 6 bases, with 11 bases between. The CDR3 is made up of 13 amino acids. Germline V gene sequence: CDR1 SGHKS, CDR2 YYEKEE (reference sequence). CDR3 in DNA: TGTGCCAGCAGCTTTAGGGTAGACCATGGCTACACCTTC. This codes for CASSFRVDHGYTF.

The CDR3 sequence is CASSFNKPYEQYF. CDR3 nucleotide sequence: TGTGCCAGCAGCTTTAACAAACCCTACGAGCAGTACTTC. The chain is built from TRBV7-9 and TRBJ2-7; D not certain. The CDR3 has 13 residues. From germline, CDR1 is SEHNR and CDR2 FQNEAQ (reference sequence). Trimming shortened V by 3 bases and J by 2 bases, and 8 bases separated the two germline ends.

This clone was seen once. J is TRBJ1-5 and V is TRBV5-1; D gene uncertain. The CDR3 contains 15 residues. With 0 bases removed from V and 0 bases from J, the gap between germline ends came to 7 bases. Germline V gives CDR1 SGHRS, CDR2 YFSETQ. CDR3 nucleotide sequence: TGCGCCAGCAGCTTGGAAGGGAATAGCAATCAGCCCCAGCATTTT. Translated, it gives CASSLEGNSNQPQHF. Drawing the rest from reference TRBV5-1 and TRBJ1-5, the complete variable domain is KAGVTQTPRYLIKTRGQQVTLSCSPISGHRSVSWYQQTPGQGLQFLFEYFSETQRNKGNFPGRFSGRQFSNSRSEMNVSTLELGDSALYLCASSLEGNSNQPQHFGDGTRLSIL.

CDR3 loop: CASSPRTVSNYGYTF. The CDR3 nucleotides are TGTGCCAGCAGCCCCCGGACGGTATCTAACTATGGCTACACCTTC. The chain employs TRBV5-4 and TRBJ1-2; D remains ambiguous. Trimming removed 4 bases from V and 0 bases from J, with 13 bases in between. Germline-derived CDR1 and CDR2 are SGHNT and YYREEE (reference sequence). The CDR3 totals 15 residues.

This clone has more than one count but fewer than ten. The V and J genes are TRBV2 and TRBJ2-7; D might be TRBD1 (5 bases). CDR3 size: 19 residues. The germline gives CDR1 SNHLY, CDR2 FYNNEI. V was pared by 0 bases and J by 3 bases, with 24 bases between. The CDR3 reads CASSEAKRLRIDSYYEQYF. Written as DNA, the CDR3 is TGTGCCAGCAGTGAAGCGAAAAGGCTGCGAATCGACAGCTACTACGAGCAGTACTTC.

DNA of the CDR3: TGTGCCAGCTCACGAGAGTCTGGCGAGGGAGCTTTCTTT. Protein product: CASSRESGEGAFF. The rearrangement links TRBV18 to TRBJ1-1; D is unresolved. Germline lookup yields CDR1 KGHSH and CDR2 LQKENI. Trimming cost V 4 bases and J 10 bases, with 16 bases left between them. CDR3 length: 13 residues.

J is TRBJ1-2 and V is TRBV10-3; D call uncertain. The length of the CDR3 is 11 residues. The germline V and J ends were trimmed by 3 bases and 7 bases, with 6 bases remaining between them. Germline CDR1 reads ENHRY; CDR2 reads SYGVKD. CDR3 sequence (DNA): TGTGCCATCAGTGATATTGGTGGCTACACCTTC. Protein product: CAISDIGGYTF.

The rearrangement uses TRBV13 and TRBJ1-5; D not certain. There are 12 residues in the CDR3. V was clipped by 5 bases and J by 6 bases, with 8 bases between them. Germline values: CDR1 PRHDT, CDR2 FYEKMQ (reference sequence). For the CDR3, the DNA is TGTGCCAGCAGCCTGGGTAGTCAGCCCCAGCATTTT. This encodes CASSLGSQPQHF.

The rearrangement links TRBV14 to TRBJ2-3, with 9 bases matching TRBD1. V shed 6 bases, J shed 1 base, and the junction held 5 bases outside the gene matches. CDR1 is SGHDN and CDR2 is FVKESK in the germline V gene. The CDR3 consists of 15 residues. The CDR3: CASRSRTGGTDTQYF. DNA of the CDR3: TGTGCCAGCAGATCTCGGACAGGGGGCACAGATACGCAGTATTTT.

V usage is TRBV7-3 and J usage is TRBJ1-1, with D perhaps TRBD1 (6 bases). V was clipped by 1 base and J by 7 bases, with 10 bases between them. Germline CDR1 reads SGHTA; CDR2 reads FQGTGA. CDR3 size: 13 residues. CDR3 nucleotides: TGTGCCAGCAGCTTAAAAGGGGGGAGTGAAGCTTTCTTT. This gives the protein CASSLKGGSEAFF.

J is TRBJ1-4 and V is TRBV5-1; weak D call: TRBD1 (5 bases). The V gene's germline CDR1 is SGHRS and CDR2 YFSETQ. The CDR3 consists of 16 residues. V shed 4 bases and J shed 3 bases, with 16 bases lying between them. The CDR3 nucleotides read TGCGCCAGCAGCGGCGGGGGGGGACGCTCTAATGAAAAACTGTTTTTT. It codes for CASSGGGGRSNEKLFF.

CDR3: CASSLDLVSSYNEQFF. In DNA form, the CDR3 reads TGTGCCAGCAGCTTAGACCTAGTAAGCTCCTACAATGAGCAGTTCTTC. The V gene is TRBV7-6, the J gene TRBJ2-1; D is ambiguous. The V and J ends lost 1 base and 0 bases respectively, with 10 bases between them. Germline CDR1 reads SGHVS; CDR2 reads FNYEAQ. The CDR3 contains 16 residues.